The 21 T cell receptor beta chains presented below share a single source sample, sequenced in a study of OX40 agonist ivuxolimab in advanced cancers. The assay was immunoSEQ multiplex PCR, and TCRdb's table has in-frame clones only and misses some. This sample yields more than 9,000 clones, of which around 80% are seen a single time; 22% belongs to the top ten. The sample in question was CD4+ or CD8+ T cells sorted from blood, obtained in a trial of the OX40 agonist ivuxolimab. The receptor set was obtained from an adult with an advanced solid tumor such as melanoma, head and neck, liver or kidney cancer.

The chain has TRBV7-6 and TRBJ2-7; a weak D match, TRBD2 (6 bases). This CDR3 has 13 amino acids. CDR1 and CDR2 (germline): SGHVS, FNYEAQ. V lost 5 bases and J 2 bases, leaving 10 bases between the germline ends. The CDR3 spells CASSPRTTYEQYF. In nucleotides, the CDR3 is TGTGCCAGCAGCCCTCGGACTACCTACGAGCAGTACTTC.

The rearrangement joins TRBV27 to TRBJ2-5; TRBD2 matches at 8 bases. The CDR3 has 15 residues. Germline V gives CDR1 MNHEY, CDR2 SMNVEV (reference sequence). J gave up 5 bases and V 6 bases, and 11 bases lay outside the gene matches. The CDR3 sequence is CASSHLAGGSETQYF. The CDR3, as DNA: TGTGCCAGCAGCCATCTCGCGGGGGGTTCGGAGACCCAGTACTTC.

In this sample, this clone turned up a few times. The chain has TRBV28 and TRBJ2-2; 7 bases fit TRBD1. Trimming removed 6 bases from V and 4 bases from J; junction bases left unmatched: 2. This CDR3 is built from 13 residues. Germline V lookup: CDR1 MDHEN, CDR2 SYDVKM. In DNA, the CDR3 is TGTGCCAGCAGCACAGGGGCCACCGGGGAGCTGTTTTTT. Translating it yields CASSTGATGELFF.

The rearrangement links TRBV27 to TRBJ1-6; D not resolved. The CDR3 extends over 12 amino acids. Per the germline V gene, CDR1 is MNHEY and CDR2 is SMNVEV (reference sequence). V lost 6 bases and J 8 bases, leaving 8 bases between the germline ends. In nucleotides, the CDR3 is TGTGCCAGCAGCCATGGCGATTCACCCCTCCACTTT. As protein: CASSHGDSPLHF.

The chain joins TRBV28 to TRBJ2-3, with D perhaps TRBD1 (6 bases). The CDR3 sequence is 15 residues long. Trimming pared 7 bases from V and 6 bases from J, leaving 20 bases between. The germline gives CDR1 MDHEN, CDR2 SYDVKM. Here the CDR3 reads CASTTGTWVTDTQYF. As DNA, the CDR3 is TGTGCCAGCACCACAGGGACGTGGGTGACGGATACGCAGTATTTT.

The chain carries TRBV2 and TRBJ2-7; D not resolved. The CDR3 loop spans 12 amino acids. Germline lookup yields CDR1 SNHLY and CDR2 FYNNEI. Trimming shortened V by 5 bases and J by 3 bases, and 8 bases separated the two germline ends. The CDR3 DNA reads as TGTGCCAGCAGTCGGCGCAGCTACGAGCAGTACTTC. Translation gives CASSRRSYEQYF.

V is TRBV27 and J is TRBJ2-5; the D gene is possibly TRBD2 (6 bases). V was clipped by 4 bases and J by 2 bases, with 11 bases between them. CDR1 MNHEY and CDR2 SMNVEV come from the germline V gene (reference sequence). This CDR3 is built from 14 residues. For the CDR3, the DNA is TGTGCCAGCAGTTCTTCTAGCGCACAAGAGACCCAGTACTTC. As protein: CASSSSSAQETQYF.

This chain joins TRBV4-1 and TRBJ2-7; no firm D call. The CDR3 extends over 13 amino acids. V dropped 1 base and J dropped 7 bases, with 11 bases sitting between them. Per germline, CDR1 MGHRA and CDR2 YSYEKL. The CDR3 protein is CASSQGTAGEQYF. CDR3 nucleotide sequence: TGCGCCAGCAGCCAAGGGACGGCTGGTGAGCAGTACTTC.

This chain uses TRBV30 with TRBJ1-3, with D maybe TRBD1 (5 bases). CDR1 is GTSNPN, CDR2 SVGIG, per germline (reference sequence). V was clipped by 4 bases and J by 3 bases, with 7 bases between them. The CDR3 is made up of 12 amino acids. As DNA, the CDR3 is TGTGCCTGGAAGGGGTATGGAAACACCATATATTTT. This gives the protein CAWKGYGNTIYF.

The rearrangement uses TRBV28 and TRBJ1-5, with D possibly TRBD1 on 6 matching bases. The germline V and J ends were trimmed by 5 bases and 0 bases, with 11 bases remaining between them. Germline CDR1 MDHEN, CDR2 SYDVKM. This CDR3 comprises 15 residues. The CDR3 loop is CASSPTGLSNQPQHF. CDR3 bases: TGTGCCAGCAGTCCGACAGGCCTTAGCAATCAGCCCCAGCATTTT.

In DNA form, the CDR3 reads TGTGCCAGCAGCTTAGTCGCAGACATCGAAGCTTTCTTT. Amino acid sequence: CASSLVADIEAFF. The chain carries TRBV7-9 and TRBJ1-1; D unclear. With 1 base removed from V and 8 bases from J, the gap between germline ends came to 11 bases. Germline V lookup: CDR1 SEHNR, CDR2 FQNEAQ (reference sequence). The CDR3 loop spans 13 amino acids. Full variable domain (remainder filled in from reference TRBV7-9 and TRBJ1-1): DTGVSQNPRHKITKRGQNVTFRCDPISEHNRLYWYRQTLGQGPEFLTYFQNEAQLEKSRLLSDRFSAERPKGSFSTLEIQRTEQGDSAMYLCASSLVADIEAFFGQGTRLTVV.

In DNA form, the CDR3 reads TGTGCCAGCAGTATACTGGGGGCGCAAGGCAATGAGCAGTTCTTC. Translating gives CASSILGAQGNEQFF. This sequence joins TRBV11-2 and TRBJ2-1; the D gene is possibly TRBD1 (6 bases). CDR1 SGHAT and CDR2 FQNNGV come from the germline V gene. V lost 6 bases, J lost 6 bases, and 18 bases lay in between. This CDR3 comprises 15 residues.

In its sample, this clone was seen once. The chain is built from TRBV7-8 and TRBJ1-5, with TRBD1 identical over 9 bases. The CDR3 runs to 15 residues. Germline CDR1 SGHVS, CDR2 FQNEAQ. V lost 5 bases to trimming and J lost 6 bases; unmatched junction nucleotides: 8. As DNA, the CDR3 is TGTGCCAGCAGCCGGGACAGGGTGGCAGGTCAGCCCCAGCATTTT. Translated, it gives CASSRDRVAGQPQHF. The variable domain in full, with the rest retrieved from reference TRBV7-8 and TRBJ1-5, is GAGVSQSPRYKVAKRGQDVALRCDPISGHVSLFWYQQALGQGPEFLTYFQNEAQLDKSGLPSDRFFAERPEGSVSTLKIQRTQQEDSAVYLCASSRDRVAGQPQHFGDGTRLSIL.

The rearrangement links TRBV7-8 to TRBJ1-2, with TRBD1 as a possible D gene (5 bases). Trimming left V 1 base short and J 7 bases short, with 10 bases between. Germline CDR1 SGHVS, CDR2 FQNEAQ. This CDR3 is 13 amino acids long. CDR3 amino acids: CASSLEGAGGYTF. The CDR3 DNA sequence: TGTGCCAGCAGCTTAGAAGGGGCTGGTGGCTACACCTTC. Complete variable domain (other parts from reference TRBV7-8 and TRBJ1-2): GAGVSQSPRYKVAKRGQDVALRCDPISGHVSLFWYQQALGQGPEFLTYFQNEAQLDKSGLPSDRFFAERPEGSVSTLKIQRTQQEDSAVYLCASSLEGAGGYTFGSGTRLTVV.

J is TRBJ1-2 and V is TRBV29-1; 7 bases map to TRBD1. This CDR3 is built from 13 residues. The germline V gene has CDR1 SQVTM and CDR2 ANQGSEA. The V gene end was trimmed by 2 bases and the J gene end by 3 bases; junction bases not matched to a gene: 3. As DNA, the CDR3 is TGCAGCGTTGAAAAGCAGGGGGACTATGGCTACACCTTC. Translated, it gives CSVEKQGDYGYTF.

This chain uses TRBV16 with TRBJ1-1; D unclear. V was shortened by 1 base and J by 4 bases, with 1 base between the two germline ends. The length of the CDR3 is 11 residues. The germline CDR1 and CDR2 sequences are KGHSY and FQNENV. CDR3 nucleotide sequence: TGTGCCAGCAGCCAATTCACTGAAGCTTTCTTT. Its protein product is CASSQFTEAFF. Variable domain in full (rest from reference TRBV16 and TRBJ1-1): GEEVAQTPKHLVRGEGQKAKLYCAPIKGHSYVFWYQQVLKNEFKFLISFQNENVFDETGMPKERFSAKCLPNSPCSLEIQATKLEDSAVYFCASSQFTEAFFGQGTRLTVV.

The V call is TRBV10-3, the J call TRBJ2-5; the D is unclear. Germline values: CDR1 ENHRY, CDR2 SYGVKD. V dropped 2 bases and J dropped 3 bases, with 7 bases sitting between them. The CDR3 has 13 amino acids. As DNA, the CDR3 is TGTGCCATCAGTGAGGGCAGCGAAGAGACCCAGTACTTC. Protein product: CAISEGSEETQYF.

The CDR3 sequence is CASSPGDREAFF. CDR3 DNA sequence: TGTGCCAGCAGCCCGGGTGACAGGGAAGCTTTCTTT. The chain uses TRBV5-6 and TRBJ1-1; tentatively, D is TRBD1 (6 bases). The V gene's germline CDR1 is SGHDT and CDR2 YYEEEE. This CDR3 spans 12 amino acids. V was shortened by 4 bases and J by 8 bases, with 12 bases between the two germline ends.

This clone was found a few times. The gene calls are TRBV10-3 and TRBJ2-5; tentatively, D is TRBD1 or TRBD2 (5 bases each). Deletions cut 9 bases from V and 1 base from J, with 18 bases between. The CDR3 has 15 residues. The germline V gene encodes CDR1 ENHRY and CDR2 SYGVKD. The CDR3, as DNA: TGTGCCATTGCACCGGGGCTCTCGGCCCAAGAGACCCAGTACTTC. The encoded protein is CAIAPGLSAQETQYF.

The chain links TRBV5-1 to TRBJ2-1, with TRBD1 matching 10 bases. J lost 6 bases, V lost 3 bases, and 6 bases had no gene match. Germline CDR1 reads SGHRS; CDR2 reads YFSETQ. The CDR3 length is 15 residues. The CDR3 spells CASSSSGTGVNEQFF. CDR3 DNA: TGCGCCAGCAGCTCCTCCGGGACAGGGGTCAATGAGCAGTTCTTC.

The chain is built from TRBV11-3 and TRBJ2-7; 11 positions match TRBD1. J was trimmed by 5 bases and V by 5 bases; bases with no gene match: 5. CDR1 SGHNT and CDR2 YENEEA come from the germline V gene. This CDR3 region has 14 residues. In DNA, the CDR3 is TGTGCCAGCAGCCAAGGACAGGGGGCGAACGAGCAGTACTTC. This codes for CASSQGQGANEQYF.